This is a list of T cell receptor beta chains from one sample in a study of shared clonotypes between healthy human individuals. Data came from immunoSEQ multiplex PCR; TCRdb stores just in-frame clones and leaves some out. The table records under 1,100,000 clones, 75% of them present only once. The sequenced sample was memory CD4+ T cells sorted from blood. These receptors originate from a man aged 18 to 30 in good health. The conserved cysteine and the conserved F or W are not part of the CDR3 here. Fields, in order: V gene, clone size, J gene, CDR3 protein. Clone size appears in some rows only: once, few, many, or a class for an expanded clone.

v_gene: TRBV5-5; abundance: many; j_gene: TRBJ1-3; CDR3aa: ASSFGSSSGNTIY
v_gene: TRBV10-3; abundance: NA; j_gene: TRBJ2-3; CDR3aa: AISNRVNPPTQY
v_gene: TRBV4-1; abundance: few; j_gene: TRBJ1-5; CDR3aa: ASSQVATGNQPQH
v_gene: TRBV5-1; abundance: NA; j_gene: TRBJ2-1; CDR3aa: ASSPGQVGNEQF
v_gene: TRBV2; abundance: NA; j_gene: TRBJ2-2; CDR3aa: ASSRDSSTGELF
v_gene: TRBV6-5; abundance: few; j_gene: TRBJ1-1; CDR3aa: ASARANEAF
v_gene: TRBV6-5; abundance: NA; j_gene: TRBJ2-4; CDR3aa: ASSRTGENIQY
v_gene: TRBV9; abundance: few; j_gene: TRBJ2-3; CDR3aa: ASSAGNPANADTQY
v_gene: TRBV10-1; abundance: few; j_gene: TRBJ2-7; CDR3aa: ASSELSSGNYEQY
v_gene: TRBV5-4; abundance: NA; j_gene: TRBJ1-2; CDR3aa: ASSTGAGYGYT
v_gene: TRBV20-1; abundance: few; j_gene: TRBJ1-5; CDR3aa: SALLLGEKH
v_gene: TRBV19; abundance: NA; j_gene: TRBJ1-2; CDR3aa: ASSPEGPLGYT
v_gene: TRBV5-1; abundance: NA; j_gene: TRBJ2-2; CDR3aa: ASSIQGTGELF
v_gene: TRBV5-8; abundance: NA; j_gene: TRBJ1-5; CDR3aa: ASSSSDRENQPQH
v_gene: TRBV29-1; abundance: NA; j_gene: TRBJ2-6; CDR3aa: SVESGAGANVLT
v_gene: TRBV6-1; abundance: NA; j_gene: TRBJ1-4; CDR3aa: ASATGGLGNEKLF
v_gene: TRBV7-9; abundance: NA; j_gene: TRBJ1-1; CDR3aa: ASSWIGTGKTEAF
v_gene: TRBV28; abundance: NA; j_gene: TRBJ2-7; CDR3aa: ASSPGGPSTYEQY
v_gene: TRBV2; abundance: NA; j_gene: TRBJ1-2; CDR3aa: ASRGPGYGYT
v_gene: TRBV7-2; abundance: NA; j_gene: TRBJ2-1; CDR3aa: ASRRGGNSYNEQF
v_gene: TRBV7-2; abundance: NA; j_gene: TRBJ1-6; CDR3aa: ASTNTGRDTLH
v_gene: TRBV2; abundance: NA; j_gene: TRBJ2-7; CDR3aa: ASSVGSVSYEQY
v_gene: TRBV7-2; abundance: NA; j_gene: TRBJ2-7; CDR3aa: ASSLGRIQSYEQY
v_gene: TRBV6-1; abundance: NA; j_gene: TRBJ1-2; CDR3aa: ASKAELYYGYT
v_gene: TRBV18; abundance: NA; j_gene: TRBJ1-4; CDR3aa: ASSPVPGANEKLF